One sample yielded the 21 T cell receptor beta chains listed below, sequenced in a study of identical twins. A single record per CDR3 protein comes from TCRdb applying MiXCR to the 5' RACE reads. The repertoire has 450,000 or so distinct CDR3 sequences, about 18% of them found once; the top ten carry less than 15%. Material: naive T cells sorted from blood. These receptors came from a man aged 50 to 59 in good health.

The chain combines TRBV5-4 with TRBJ2-1; the match to TRBD2 covers 9 bases. The germline CDR1 and CDR2 sequences are SGHNT and YYREEE (reference sequence). This CDR3 region has 16 residues. V lost 1 base to trimming and J lost 10 bases; unmatched junction nucleotides: 12. CDR3 nucleotide sequence: TGTGCCAGCAGCTTGTCTGCGGGGGGGCTCTGGGGGGAGCAGTTCTTC. Protein product: CASSLSAGGLWGEQFF.

Remarks on this clonotype: One end of the junction varies from germline; a read error may be responsible. The chain combines TRBV11-1 with TRBJ2-1; no reliable D call. CDR3 size: 13 residues. Germline V lookup: CDR1 SGHAT, CDR2 FQDESV (reference sequence). The CDR3 region has the DNA TGTGCCAGCAGCTTAAGGCGCCACAATCAGCAGTTCTTC. Translated, it gives CASSLRRHNQQFF.

In this sample, this clonotype turned up many times. The chain is built from TRBV4-1 and TRBJ1-1; D call uncertain. CDR1 and CDR2 (germline): MGHRA, YSYEKL. The CDR3 contains 14 residues. V was pared by 2 bases and J by 1 base, with 8 bases between. CDR3 DNA sequence: TGCGCCAGCAGCCAAATCGCCAGGAACACTGAAGCTTTCTTT. Its protein is CASSQIARNTEAFF.

This clonotype was seen only a few times. This chain uses TRBV15 with TRBJ2-5; 7 bases line up with TRBD1. Per germline, CDR1 LNHNV and CDR2 YYDKDF (reference sequence). The ends lost 5 bases at V and 1 base at J; junction bases unmatched: 4. This CDR3 is 14 amino acids long. CDR3 in amino acids: CATSAGGSQETQYF. The CDR3 bases are TGTGCCACCAGCGCAGGGGGTTCCCAAGAGACCCAGTACTTC.

The chain is built from TRBV10-3 and TRBJ2-1; 10 nucleotides align to TRBD1. The CDR3 has 17 amino acids. CDR1 and CDR2 from the germline V gene are ENHRY and SYGVKD. Unmatched junction bases numbered 11, after V lost 5 bases and J lost 4 bases. CDR3 residues: CAISHPGDRGGYNEQFF. CDR3 DNA: TGTGCCATCAGTCACCCAGGGGACAGGGGTGGGTACAATGAGCAGTTCTTC.

This clonotype was counted between two and nine times. The J gene is TRBJ2-5, the V gene TRBV12-3 or TRBV12-4, with 11 positions matching TRBD1. The V and J ends lost 5 bases and 5 bases, in that order; junction bases with no gene match: 7. This CDR3 is 15 amino acids long. CDR3 sequence: CASSAGQGVMETQYF. As DNA, the CDR3 is TGTGCCAGCAGTGCGGGACAGGGGGTTATGGAGACCCAGTACTTC.

This clonotype was observed a few times. The chain couples TRBV7-2 to TRBJ2-5, with no clear D. The CDR3 covers 13 residues. Looked up from germline, CDR1 is SGHTA and CDR2 is FQGNSA. V was cut by 4 bases and J by 2 bases, with 8 bases left in between. DNA for the CDR3: TGTGCCAGCAGCTCACTACCTCAAGAGACCCAGTACTTC. It yields the protein CASSSLPQETQYF.

This clonotype was counted a few times. The chain employs TRBV20-1 and TRBJ2-1; 9 nucleotides align to TRBD2. The CDR3 runs 15 residues. Germline trimming cut 0 bases from V and 4 bases from J; bases unmatched to any gene: 4. Per the germline V gene, CDR1 is DFQATT and CDR2 is SNEGSKA (reference sequence). The CDR3 sequence is CSARDGSGGYNEQFF. The CDR3, as DNA: TGCAGTGCTAGAGATGGCAGCGGGGGGTACAATGAGCAGTTCTTC.

This clonotype was counted only a few times. The CDR3 DNA reads TGCGCCAGCAGCCCAGACAGACCCTCCTACAATGAGCAGTTCTTC. It translates to CASSPDRPSYNEQFF. This chain connects TRBV5-1 to TRBJ2-1; maybe TRBD1 (5 bases). There are 15 residues in the CDR3. Germline CDR1 and CDR2: SGHRS and YFSETQ. Trimming stripped 4 bases from V and 0 bases from J, with 11 bases between.

This clonotype was seen ten or more times. This sequence joins TRBV6-1 and TRBJ2-2; D uncertain. V lost 6 bases and J lost 0, with 11 bases in between. In germline, CDR1 is MNHNS, CDR2 SASEGT. This CDR3 has 15 residues. This chain's CDR3 is CASRSMGSNTGELFF. The CDR3 nucleotides are TGTGCCAGCAGATCAATGGGGTCGAACACCGGGGAGCTGTTTTTT.

This clonotype showed up just a few times. The chain carries TRBV7-2 and TRBJ1-4; D perhaps matches TRBD1 (5 bases). Trimming pared 5 bases from V and 8 bases from J, leaving 18 bases between. Germline V CDR1 and CDR2: SGHTA, FQGNSA. The CDR3 contains 15 residues. CDR3 sequence reads: CASSRGGVGGEKLFF. CDR3 coding DNA: TGTGCCAGCAGCCGGGGAGGGGTCGGCGGAGAAAAACTGTTTTTT.

CDR3 bases: TGTGCCAGCAGGACCGGGACAGGTCCCGGGGAGCTGTTTTTT. Its translation is CASRTGTGPGELFF. The chain couples TRBV7-2 to TRBJ2-2; 8 bases align to TRBD1. Germline CDR1 and CDR2: SGHTA and FQGNSA. Trimming took 6 bases from V and 6 from J; bases not matched to a gene: 6. CDR3 length equals 14 residues.

The CDR3 nucleotides read TGTGCCAGCAGTTTAGGCCCCATCCAGGGACTCTACGAGCAGTACTTC. It codes for CASSLGPIQGLYEQYF. The V and J genes are TRBV12-3 or TRBV12-4 and TRBJ2-7, with TRBD2 as a possible D gene (6 bases). CDR3 size: 16 residues. Trimming removed 1 base at V and 3 bases at J, with 16 bases between.

This clonotype was recorded at least ten times. This chain links TRBV12-3 or TRBV12-4 with TRBJ1-1, with D perhaps TRBD1 (6 bases). With 6 bases removed from V and 11 bases from J, the gap between germline ends came to 16 bases. The CDR3 is 12 amino acids. CDR3 region: CASRPTGSGAFF. CDR3 bases: TGTGCCAGCAGACCAACAGGGTCTGGCGCTTTCTTT.

The V call is TRBV20-1, the J call TRBJ2-7; D is possibly TRBD2 (6 bases). Germline V CDR1 and CDR2: DFQATT, SNEGSKA (reference sequence). Trimming removed 3 bases at V and 7 bases at J, with 16 bases between. The CDR3 runs to 13 residues. The CDR3 nucleotides read TGCAGTGCTAGTTGGCAGGCCCGGGGGGAGCAGTACTTC. Its protein is CSASWQARGEQYF.

In this sample, this clonotype turned up a few times. The chain uses TRBV5-1 and TRBJ2-5; 7 nucleotides agree with TRBD2. This CDR3 contains 15 residues. V dropped 5 bases and J dropped 2; count of bases not matched to a gene: 9. The germline V gene has CDR1 SGHRS and CDR2 YFSETQ. CDR3 residues: CASSPISGGQETQYF. CDR3 coding DNA: TGCGCCAGCAGTCCGATTTCGGGGGGACAAGAGACCCAGTACTTC.

The chain recombines TRBV20-1 with TRBJ2-7, with 12 nucleotides matching TRBD2. With V trimmed by 4 bases and J by 0 bases, 4 bases remained unmatched. The CDR3 is 15 residues long. In germline, CDR1 is DFQATT, CDR2 SNEGSKA (reference sequence). In nucleotides, the CDR3 is TGCAGTGCTAAGGGACTAGCGGGTGGCTCCTACGAGCAGTACTTC. This translates into CSAKGLAGGSYEQYF.

The V and J genes are TRBV12-3 or TRBV12-4 and TRBJ1-6, with D hard to call. Trimming stripped 1 base from V and 10 bases from J, with 8 bases between. The CDR3 loop spans 13 amino acids. The CDR3 DNA is TGTGCCAGCAGTTTAGTCATTGGGTCACCCCTCCACTTT. Translation: CASSLVIGSPLHF.

At least ten counts were recorded for this clonotype. The chain couples TRBV9 to TRBJ2-3, with 8 bases that match TRBD2. The CDR3 extends over 17 amino acids. CDR1 SGDLS and CDR2 YYNGEE come from the germline V gene. The V gene end was trimmed by 2 bases and the J gene end by 4 bases; junction bases not matched to a gene: 12. For the CDR3, the DNA is TGTGCCAGCAGCGTGGGACTTAGCGGGACGGGCCCAGATACGCAGTATTTT. Translated: CASSVGLSGTGPDTQYF.

The rearrangement joins TRBV11-2 to TRBJ2-1; the D is unclear. The CDR3 is 11 amino acids. The germline V gene encodes CDR1 SGHAT and CDR2 FQNNGV. V lost 5 bases to trimming and J lost 12 bases, with 11 bases between them. As DNA, the CDR3 is TGTGCCAGCAGCCGCCCCAGGTTGCAGTTCTTC. It translates to CASSRPRLQFF.

This chain connects TRBV9 to TRBJ1-1; TRBD1 matches at 7 bases. Per the germline V gene, CDR1 is SGDLS and CDR2 is YYNGEE. The length of the CDR3 is 14 residues. V was pared by 4 bases and J by 3 bases, with 6 bases of the junction left unmatched. The CDR3 bases are TGTGCCAGCAGCCCGGCAGGGGGGTACACTGAAGCTTTCTTT. Amino acids: CASSPAGGYTEAFF.